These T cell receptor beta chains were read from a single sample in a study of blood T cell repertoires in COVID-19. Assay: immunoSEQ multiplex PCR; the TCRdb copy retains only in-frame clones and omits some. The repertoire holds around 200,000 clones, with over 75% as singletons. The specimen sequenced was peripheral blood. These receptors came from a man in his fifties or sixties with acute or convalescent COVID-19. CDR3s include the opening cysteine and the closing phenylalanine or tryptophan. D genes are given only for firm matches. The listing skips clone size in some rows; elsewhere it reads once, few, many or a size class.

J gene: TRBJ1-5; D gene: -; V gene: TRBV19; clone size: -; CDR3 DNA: TGTGCCAGTAGACAACAGGGATTCGATCAGCCCCAGCATTTT; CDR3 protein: CASRQQGFDQPQHF
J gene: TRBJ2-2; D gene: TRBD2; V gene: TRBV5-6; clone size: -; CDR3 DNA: TGTGCCAGCAGCCAGGGACTAGGTCGAACCGGGGAGCTGTTTTTT; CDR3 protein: CASSQGLGRTGELFF
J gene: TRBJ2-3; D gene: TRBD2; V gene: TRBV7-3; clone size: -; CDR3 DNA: TGTGCCAGCAGCTTACGACCGGGGGGTGCCACGGATACGCAGTATTTT; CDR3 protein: CASSLRPGGATDTQYF
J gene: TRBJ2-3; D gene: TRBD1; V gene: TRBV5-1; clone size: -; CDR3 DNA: TGCGCCAGCAGCGTCTCGGGACAGGGGGGCACAGATACGCAGTATTTT; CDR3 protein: CASSVSGQGGTDTQYF
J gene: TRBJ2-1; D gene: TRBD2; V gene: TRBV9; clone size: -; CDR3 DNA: TGTGCCAGCAGCCCTACTAGCGGGGGGCAGGAGCAGTTCTTC; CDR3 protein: CASSPTSGGQEQFF
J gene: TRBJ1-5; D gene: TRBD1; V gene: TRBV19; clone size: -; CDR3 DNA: TGTGCCAGTAGCAACAGGGGGCCCTATAGCAATCAGCCCCAGCATTTT; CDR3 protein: CASSNRGPYSNQPQHF
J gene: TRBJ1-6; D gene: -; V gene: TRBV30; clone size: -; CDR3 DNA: TGTGCCTGGACGGGAGAGAATAATTCACCCCTCCACTTT; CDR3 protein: CAWTGENNSPLHF
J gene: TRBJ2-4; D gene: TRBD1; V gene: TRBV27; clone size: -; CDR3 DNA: TGTGCCAGCAGTATGGGACAGGGGGCGCAGATCCCCAAAAACATTCAGTACTTC; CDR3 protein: CASSMGQGAQIPKNIQYF
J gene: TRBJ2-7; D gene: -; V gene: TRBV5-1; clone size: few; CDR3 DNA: TGCGCCAGCAGCTCACGGGGGGCCCCCTACGAGCAGTACTTC; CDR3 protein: CASSSRGAPYEQYF
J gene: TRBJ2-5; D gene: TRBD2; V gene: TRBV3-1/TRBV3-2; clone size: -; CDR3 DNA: TGTGCCAGCAGCCAAGGGACCCTAGCGGGGAAAGAGACCCAGTACTTC; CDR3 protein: CASSQGTLAGKETQYF
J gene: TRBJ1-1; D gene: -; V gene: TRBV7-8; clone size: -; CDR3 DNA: TGTGCCAGCAGGCAACAAAACACTGAAGCTTTCTTT; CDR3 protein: CASRQQNTEAFF
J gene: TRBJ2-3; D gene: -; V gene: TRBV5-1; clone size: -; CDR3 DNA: TGCGCCAGCAGCTCCATGGCGCGGGGAACAGATACGCAGTATTTT; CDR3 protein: CASSSMARGTDTQYF
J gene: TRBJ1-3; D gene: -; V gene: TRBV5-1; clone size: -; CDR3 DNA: TGCGCCAGCAGCTTGGAACCCAGTCCCTTCTCTGGAAACACCATATATTTT; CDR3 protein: CASSLEPSPFSGNTIYF
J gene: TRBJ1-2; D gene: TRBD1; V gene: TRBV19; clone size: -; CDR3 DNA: TGTGCCATCTCACAGGGGGCGATGGGCTATGGCTACACCTTC; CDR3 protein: CAISQGAMGYGYTF
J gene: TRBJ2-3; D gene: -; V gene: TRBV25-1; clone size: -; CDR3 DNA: TGTGCCAGCAGTTTACTACAGGGCGCAGATACGCAGTATTTT; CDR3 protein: CASSLLQGADTQYF
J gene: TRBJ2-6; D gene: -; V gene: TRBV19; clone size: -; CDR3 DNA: TGTGCCAGTAGTATGGGGCAGTATTACTCTGGGGCCAACGTCCTGACTTTC; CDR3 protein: CASSMGQYYSGANVLTF
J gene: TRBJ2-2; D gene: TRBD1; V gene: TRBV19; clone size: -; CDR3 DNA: TGTGCCAGTAGGTACAGGGGGCCGTCCACCGGGGAGCTGTTTTTT; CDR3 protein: CASRYRGPSTGELFF
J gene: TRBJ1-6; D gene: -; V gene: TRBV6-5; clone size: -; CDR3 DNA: TGTGCCAGCACCCCAGAGGTCTCCTATAATTCACCCCTCCACTTT; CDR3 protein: CASTPEVSYNSPLHF
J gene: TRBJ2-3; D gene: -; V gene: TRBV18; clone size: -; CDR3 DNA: TGTGCCAGCTCACTCACAGGGAGTGGGAAGGGAGATACGCAGTATTTT; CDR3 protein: CASSLTGSGKGDTQYF
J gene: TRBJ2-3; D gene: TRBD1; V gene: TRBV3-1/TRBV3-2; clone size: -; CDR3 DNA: TGTGCCAGCAGCCTAAGGGGACAGGGGAGAACAGATACGCAGTATTTT; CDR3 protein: CASSLRGQGRTDTQYF
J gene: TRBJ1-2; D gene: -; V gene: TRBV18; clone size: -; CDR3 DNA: TGTGCCAGCTCACCACAGTTACAGGGAAGCACCTTC; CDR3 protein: CASSPQLQGSTF
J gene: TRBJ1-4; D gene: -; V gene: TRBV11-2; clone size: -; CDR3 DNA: TGTGCCAGCAGCTCCAGGGGAACTAATGAAAAACTGTTTTTT; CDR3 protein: CASSSRGTNEKLFF
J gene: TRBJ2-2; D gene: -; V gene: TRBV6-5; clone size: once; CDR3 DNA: TGTGCCAGCTCCCTTAGAGGCGGGGAGCTGTTTTTT; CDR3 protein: CASSLRGGELFF
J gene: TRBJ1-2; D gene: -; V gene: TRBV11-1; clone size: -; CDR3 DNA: TGTGCCAGCGGTGAAGGGGACTATGGCTACACCTTC; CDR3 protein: CASGEGDYGYTF
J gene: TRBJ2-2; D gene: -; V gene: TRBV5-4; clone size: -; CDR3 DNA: TGTGCCAGCAGCTTAGCGGGCGGGATGAACACCGGGGAGCTGTTTTTT; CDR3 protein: CASSLAGGMNTGELFF
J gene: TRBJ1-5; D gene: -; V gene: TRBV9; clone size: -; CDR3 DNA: TGTGCCAGCAGCGTAGGGGGAGACATCTATCAGCCCCAGCATTTT; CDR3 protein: CASSVGGDIYQPQHF
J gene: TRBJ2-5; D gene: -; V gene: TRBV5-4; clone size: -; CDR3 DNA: TGTGCCAGCAGCCTGGACAGTTGGAAAAAAGAGACCCAGTACTTC; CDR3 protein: CASSLDSWKKETQYF
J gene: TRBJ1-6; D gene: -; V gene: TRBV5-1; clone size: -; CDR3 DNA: TGCGCCAGCAGCTTGACCCCTACAGTGTCCTATAATTCACCCCTCCACTTT; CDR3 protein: CASSLTPTVSYNSPLHF
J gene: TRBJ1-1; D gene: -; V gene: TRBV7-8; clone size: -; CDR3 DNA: TGTGCCAGCAGCTTACGGGATAACACTGAAGCTTTCTTT; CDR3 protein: CASSLRDNTEAFF
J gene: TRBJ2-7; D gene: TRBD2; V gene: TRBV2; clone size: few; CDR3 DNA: TGTGCCAGCAGTGAACAGCGGGGCTTCTACGAGCAGTACTTC; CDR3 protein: CASSEQRGFYEQYF
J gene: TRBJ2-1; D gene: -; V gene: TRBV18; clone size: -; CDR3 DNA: TGTGCCAGCTCCGGACAGAATGAGCAGTTCTTC; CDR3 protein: CASSGQNEQFF
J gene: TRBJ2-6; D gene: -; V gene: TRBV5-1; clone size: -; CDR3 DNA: TGCGCCAGTGCGAAACAAGGAGGCAGGGGCCCTGGGGCCAACGTCCTGACTTTC; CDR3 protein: CASAKQGGRGPGANVLTF
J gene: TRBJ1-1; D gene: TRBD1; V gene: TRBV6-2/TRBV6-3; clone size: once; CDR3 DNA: TGTGCCAGCAGTCGCGACAGGGACACTGAAGCTTTCTTT; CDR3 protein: CASSRDRDTEAFF
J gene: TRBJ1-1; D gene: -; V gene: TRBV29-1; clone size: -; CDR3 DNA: TGCAGCGGATCACAGGGTTGGACTGAAGCTTTCTTT; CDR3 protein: CSGSQGWTEAFF
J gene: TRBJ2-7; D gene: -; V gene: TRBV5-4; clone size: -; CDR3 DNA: TGTGCCAGCAGCTTGTGGTCAGGAGAGCAGTACTTC; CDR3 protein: CASSLWSGEQYF
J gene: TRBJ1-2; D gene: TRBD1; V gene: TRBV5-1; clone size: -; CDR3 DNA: TGCGCCAGCAGCGGCACCACAGGGGGCTATGGCTACACCTTC; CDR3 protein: CASSGTTGGYGYTF